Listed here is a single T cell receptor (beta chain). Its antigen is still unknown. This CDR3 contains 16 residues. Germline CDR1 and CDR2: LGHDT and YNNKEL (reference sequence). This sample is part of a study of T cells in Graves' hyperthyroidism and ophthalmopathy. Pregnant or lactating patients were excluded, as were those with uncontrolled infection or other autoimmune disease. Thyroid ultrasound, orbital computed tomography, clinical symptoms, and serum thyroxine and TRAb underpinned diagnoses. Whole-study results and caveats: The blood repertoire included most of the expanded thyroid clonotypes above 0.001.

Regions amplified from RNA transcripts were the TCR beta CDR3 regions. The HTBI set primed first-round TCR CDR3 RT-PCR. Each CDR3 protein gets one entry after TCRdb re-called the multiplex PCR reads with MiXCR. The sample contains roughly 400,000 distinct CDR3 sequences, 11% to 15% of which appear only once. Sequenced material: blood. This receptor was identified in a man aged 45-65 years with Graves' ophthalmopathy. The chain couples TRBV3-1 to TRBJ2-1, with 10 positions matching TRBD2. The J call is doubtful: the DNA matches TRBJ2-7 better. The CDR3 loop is CASSPGPSGRANEQYF. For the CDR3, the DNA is TGTGCCAGCAGCCCCGGCCCTAGCGGGAGAGCCAATGAGCAGTACTTC.